What follows describes a single T cell receptor (beta chain). PCR amplification relied on 60 Vbeta primers (plus 13 Jbeta primers). Profiled with immunoSEQ multiplex PCR; TCRdb holds only in-frame clones, not every one. The data show 170,000 or so clones, about four fifths seen once. The data were taken from a study of cytomegalovirus exposure and HLA in healthy donors. At the level of the study: Within the Caucasian-associated ancestry cluster were around four fifths of the 350 to 400 genotyped donors.

Germline CDR1 SGHTS, CDR2 YDEGEE. CDR3 size: 15 residues. Trimming cost V 0 bases and J 4 bases, with 13 bases left between them. The sample was PBMCs. V gene TRBV5-8 combines with J gene TRBJ1-1; D not certain. This sequence originates from a man aged 50-59 years in good health and CMV-seronegative. Written as DNA, the CDR3 is TGTGCCAGCAGCTTGGGGGAGTATAGGGTCACTGAAGCTTTCTTT. Protein product: CASSLGEYRVTEAFF.